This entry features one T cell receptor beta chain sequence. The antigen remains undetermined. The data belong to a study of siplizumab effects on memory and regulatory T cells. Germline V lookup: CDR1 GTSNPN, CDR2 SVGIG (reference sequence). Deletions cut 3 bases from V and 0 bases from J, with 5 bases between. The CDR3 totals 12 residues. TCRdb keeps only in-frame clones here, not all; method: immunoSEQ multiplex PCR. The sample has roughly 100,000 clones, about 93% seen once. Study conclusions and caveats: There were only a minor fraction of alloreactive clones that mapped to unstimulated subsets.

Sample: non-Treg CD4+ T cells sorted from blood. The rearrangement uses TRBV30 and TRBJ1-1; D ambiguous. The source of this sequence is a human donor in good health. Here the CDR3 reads CAWRPMNTEAFF. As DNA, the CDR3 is TGTGCCTGGAGGCCCATGAACACTGAAGCTTTCTTT.